The 30 T cell receptor beta chains in this list originate from one sample, sequenced in a study of radiation and T cells in renal cell carcinoma. Generated by immunoSEQ multiplex PCR, the TCRdb table keeps only in-frame clones and is missing some. The table records about 10,000 clones, 58% of them present only once. Treatment reported: treatment-naive control, cytoreductive nephrectomy. The sequencing here drew on tumor tissue, taken from a patient whose treatment was nephrectomy without radiotherapy. Source of these receptors: a man between 35 and 55 years old with renal cell carcinoma.

The chain has TRBV28 and TRBJ2-1, with D maybe TRBD2 (6 bases). This CDR3 is built from 14 residues. V shed 6 bases and J shed 5 bases, with 14 bases lying between them. Germline V gives CDR1 MDHEN, CDR2 SYDVKM. CDR3 in DNA: TGTGCCAGCAGCTCCCCCTGGGGGGACAATGAGCAGTTCTTC. This gives the protein CASSSPWGDNEQFF.

This clone was detected a few times. The rearrangement links TRBV19 to TRBJ1-4; unclear D gene. The CDR3 is 15 residues long. Trimming took 5 bases from V and 5 from J, leaving 15 bases between them. Germline values: CDR1 LNHDA, CDR2 SQIVND (reference sequence). The CDR3 spells CASSPRRKSNEKLFF. CDR3 nucleotides: TGTGCCAGTAGTCCCCGCAGAAAAAGCAATGAAAAACTGTTTTTT.

V gene TRBV28 combines with J gene TRBJ1-5, with D unresolved. Germline CDR1 and CDR2: MDHEN and SYDVKM. The CDR3 runs to 14 residues. Trimming removed 7 bases at V and 0 bases at J, with 10 bases between. CDR3 sequence reads: CASIRRPSNQPQHF. In DNA form, the CDR3 reads TGTGCCAGCATTCGTCGTCCTAGCAATCAGCCCCAGCATTTT.

This clone was detected once. This chain uses TRBV6-5 with TRBJ2-2; D is unclear. V was shortened by 1 base and J by 6 bases, with 6 bases between the two germline ends. Germline CDR1 and CDR2: MNHEY and SVGAGI. CDR3 length: 13 residues. CDR3 sequence (DNA): TGTGCCAGCAGTTACTTTGGGGCCGGGGAGCTGTTTTTT. It translates to CASSYFGAGELFF.

The rearrangement links TRBV5-4 to TRBJ2-1; the D gene is possibly TRBD2 (7 bases). This CDR3 has 18 amino acids. CDR1 SGHNT and CDR2 YYREEE come from the germline V gene (reference sequence). The V end was cut by 0 bases, the J end by 5 bases, with 21 bases between. CDR3 protein: CASSLAVGGGPSHNEQFF. The CDR3 DNA sequence: TGTGCCAGCAGCTTGGCCGTAGGGGGAGGGCCTTCCCACAATGAGCAGTTCTTC.

This chain uses TRBV7-9 with TRBJ1-1; D uncertain. The CDR3 covers 15 residues. Trimming stripped 5 bases from V and 0 bases from J, with 13 bases between. CDR1 and CDR2 from the germline V gene are SEHNR and FQNEAQ (reference sequence). CDR3 nucleotide sequence: TGTGCCAGCAGCGCCCTAGAGACCATGAACACTGAAGCTTTCTTT. It encodes CASSALETMNTEAFF.

This clone was seen only a few times. As DNA, the CDR3 is TGCAGCGTGGGCCACATGACTAGCGGGAGATCCGAGCAGTACTTC. It specifies CSVGHMTSGRSEQYF. V is TRBV29-1 and J is TRBJ2-7; 12 bases are shared with TRBD2. This CDR3 contains 15 residues. The V gene's germline CDR1 is SQVTM and CDR2 ANQGSEA. J was trimmed by 6 bases and V by 6 bases; bases with no gene match: 12.

This clone was seen more than once but under ten times. V usage is TRBV9 and J usage is TRBJ2-1; D ambiguous. CDR3 length: 13 residues. The germline V gene has CDR1 SGDLS and CDR2 YYNGEE. The germline V and J ends were trimmed by 0 bases and 6 bases, with 7 bases remaining between them. The CDR3 DNA reads as TGTGCCAGCAGCGTAGGGGGTATCAATGAGCAGTTCTTC. This encodes CASSVGGINEQFF.

The V call is TRBV7-2, the J call TRBJ2-3; TRBD2 matches at 10 bases. Trimming cost V 6 bases and J 0 bases; bases outside gene matches: 3. CDR3 size: 15 residues. The germline V gene has CDR1 SGHTA and CDR2 FQGNSA. The CDR3 region has the DNA TGTGCCAGCAGAGAGGGACTAGCGAGCACAGATACGCAGTATTTT. It codes for CASREGLASTDTQYF.

The rearrangement links TRBV4-2 to TRBJ2-7, with D tentatively TRBD1 (5 bases). V was pared by 1 base and J by 2 bases, with 12 bases between. This CDR3 spans 15 amino acids. Germline lookup yields CDR1 LGHNA and CDR2 YNFKEQ. The CDR3 sequence: CASSQGAGITYEQYF. In DNA form, the CDR3 reads TGTGCCAGCAGCCAAGGCGCAGGGATTACCTACGAGCAGTACTTC.

This chain links TRBV28 with TRBJ1-1; 9 positions match TRBD1. The CDR3 extends over 13 amino acids. CDR1 MDHEN and CDR2 SYDVKM come from the germline V gene. J gave up 4 bases and V 7 bases, and 4 bases lay outside the gene matches. The CDR3 loop reads CASTQTGGTEAFF. The CDR3 nucleotides read TGTGCCAGCACCCAGACAGGGGGCACTGAAGCTTTCTTT.

Regarding this clone: The junction departs from the called germline gene at one end, perhaps through a read error. The chain uses TRBV4-1 and TRBJ2-1; D call uncertain. This CDR3 region has 13 residues. Per the germline V gene, CDR1 is MGHRA and CDR2 is YSYEKL. CDR3 protein: CVSSQDRVDEQFF. CDR3 coding DNA: TGCGTCAGCAGCCAAGATAGAGTGGATGAGCAGTTCTTC.

The CDR3 bases are TGTGCCAGCAGCCCCGCCGGGGGCGCGAACACTGAAGCTTTCTTT. Protein sequence: CASSPAGGANTEAFF. The genes are TRBV14 and TRBJ1-1; a weak D match, TRBD1 (6 bases). Per germline, CDR1 SGHDN and CDR2 FVKESK. The V end was cut by 4 bases, the J end by 1 base, with 13 bases between. CDR3 length: 15 residues. The full variable domain, completed using reference TRBV14 and TRBJ1-1, is EAGVTQFPSHSVIEKGQTVTLRCDPISGHDNLYWYRRVMGKEIKFLLHFVKESKQDESGMPNNRFLAERTGGTYSTLKVQPAELEDSGVYFCASSPAGGANTEAFFGQGTRLTVV.

This clone is a singleton in its sample. J is TRBJ1-1 and V is TRBV11-2, with 9 bases identical to TRBD1. V shed 1 base, J shed 4 bases, and the junction held 4 bases outside the gene matches. This CDR3 is built from 15 residues. Looked up from germline, CDR1 is SGHAT and CDR2 is FQNNGV. The CDR3 sequence: CASSLGGQGFTEAFF. The CDR3 nucleotides read TGTGCCAGCAGCTTAGGGGGACAGGGTTTCACTGAAGCTTTCTTT.

This chain links TRBV2 with TRBJ2-1; 10 nucleotides line up with TRBD2. Trimming removed 3 bases from V and 8 bases from J; junction bases left unmatched: 7. Germline V gene data show CDR1 as SNHLY and CDR2 as FYNNEI. CDR3 length: 15 residues. In DNA, the CDR3 is TGTGCCAGCAGTGAGGCTAGCGGGAGTATCTATGAGCAGTTCTTC. Translation: CASSEASGSIYEQFF. Complete variable domain (other parts from reference TRBV2 and TRBJ2-1): EPEVTQTPSHQVTQMGQEVILRCVPISNHLYFYWYRQILGQKVEFLVSFYNNEISEKSEIFDDQFSVERPDGSNFTLKIRSTKLEDSAMYFCASSEASGSIYEQFFGPGTRLTVL.

The V call is TRBV5-1, the J call TRBJ2-5; D is ambiguous. The germline V gene has CDR1 SGHRS and CDR2 YFSETQ. The CDR3 sequence is 15 residues long. V dropped 1 base and J dropped 5 bases, with 15 bases sitting between them. The CDR3 loop reads CASSLNGVGDETQYF. Written as DNA, the CDR3 is TGCGCCAGCAGCTTGAACGGAGTAGGTGATGAGACCCAGTACTTC.

This clone was recorded a few times. The V gene is TRBV7-8, the J gene TRBJ1-3; D gene unclear. This CDR3 has 16 residues. Trimming pared 5 bases from V and 3 bases from J, leaving 17 bases between. Per germline, CDR1 SGHVS and CDR2 FQNEAQ. The CDR3 nucleotides are TGTGCCAGCAGCGCATCACAGTTGATTTTTGGAAACACCATATATTTT. Encoded protein: CASSASQLIFGNTIYF.

This clone was recorded a few times. This rearrangement joins TRBV11-3 to TRBJ2-3; tentatively, D is TRBD1 (6 bases). In germline, CDR1 is SGHNT, CDR2 YENEEA. Trimming pared 2 bases from V and 2 bases from J, leaving 8 bases between. The CDR3 is 14 amino acids. In DNA form, the CDR3 reads TGTGCCAGCAGCTTACCGGGACACACAGATACGCAGTATTTT. Translating it yields CASSLPGHTDTQYF.

This clone was detected only once. V is TRBV25-1 and J is TRBJ1-4; D is undetermined. The CDR3 sequence is 14 residues long. Germline-derived CDR1 and CDR2 are MGHDK and SYGVNS. V was trimmed by 4 bases and J by 8 bases, leaving 14 bases between them. CDR3 in DNA: TGTGCCAGCAGTGGCCCTCCCACCGGGGAAAAACTGTTTTTT. Translation: CASSGPPTGEKLFF.

V usage is TRBV19 and J usage is TRBJ1-5, with no clear D. Trimming left V 5 bases short and J 7 bases short, with 9 bases between. The CDR3 spans 12 residues. Germline V gene data show CDR1 as LNHDA and CDR2 as SQIVND (reference sequence). Here the CDR3 DNA reads TGTGCCAGTAGTGTAGGCGGACAGCCCCAGCATTTT. Protein: CASSVGGQPQHF.

The chain joins TRBV6-4 to TRBJ1-3, with a tentative D call TRBD1 (5 bases). The CDR3 loop spans 11 amino acids. The germline CDR1 and CDR2 sequences are MRHNA and SNTAGT. V lost 6 bases and J lost 10, with 10 bases in between. The CDR3 reads CASRAGGTIYF. The CDR3 region has the DNA TGTGCCAGCAGGGCCGGGGGAACCATATATTTT.

This clone was found a few times. J is TRBJ1-5 and V is TRBV6-5; 7 bases align to TRBD1. CDR3 length equals 13 residues. Trimming removed 5 bases from V and 5 bases from J; junction bases left unmatched: 3. Germline loops: CDR1 MNHEY, CDR2 SVGAGI. The CDR3 sequence: CASSETGDQPQHF. The CDR3 DNA follows: TGTGCCAGCAGTGAAACAGGGGATCAGCCCCAGCATTTT.

This clone was recorded only once. The chain combines TRBV4-2 with TRBJ2-5; D is possibly TRBD2 (6 bases). V was clipped by 0 bases and J by 5 bases, with 7 bases between them. Per the germline V gene, CDR1 is LGHNA and CDR2 is YNFKEQ. The CDR3 runs 13 residues. CDR3 residues: CASSQDRGETQYF. The DNA of the CDR3 is TGTGCCAGCAGCCAAGATCGGGGGGAGACCCAGTACTTC.

There are a few counts of this clone. The V and J genes are TRBV9 and TRBJ1-2, with 8 nucleotides matching TRBD1. The CDR3 totals 15 residues. The V and J ends lost 4 bases and 0 bases, in that order; junction bases with no gene match: 5. In germline, CDR1 is SGDLS, CDR2 YYNGEE. The CDR3 loop is CASSPGTGANYGYTF. The CDR3 DNA reads TGTGCCAGCAGCCCTGGGACAGGAGCTAACTATGGCTACACCTTC.

The sample holds one count of this clone. The rearrangement joins TRBV10-3 to TRBJ2-5; 9 nucleotides line up with TRBD1. The CDR3 sequence is 17 residues long. Germline assignment: CDR1 ENHRY and CDR2 SYGVKD. With V trimmed by 0 bases and J by 2 bases, 7 bases remained unmatched. In DNA, the CDR3 is TGTGCCATCAGTGAGTCAAGGACAGGGGACTATCAAGAGACCCAGTACTTC. This translates into CAISESRTGDYQETQYF.

The rearrangement joins TRBV6-4 to TRBJ1-4, with 8 bases fitting TRBD1. CDR1 and CDR2 (germline): MRHNA, SNTAGT. The junction had 13 bases not matched to a gene; V was cut back by 0 bases and J by 7 bases. The CDR3 runs 18 residues. CDR3 nucleotides: TGTGCCAGCAGTGACTCCCCGCCGGGACAGGCCATTCGTGAAAAACTGTTTTTT. Residues: CASSDSPPGQAIREKLFF.

In its sample, this clone is medium-sized. The chain joins TRBV27 to TRBJ2-1; 7 bases line up with TRBD2. Looked up from germline, CDR1 is MNHEY and CDR2 is SMNVEV (reference sequence). The J segment lost 4 bases and the V segment lost 4 bases, leaving 10 bases of the junction unmatched. This CDR3 contains 16 residues. As DNA, the CDR3 is TGTGCCAGCAGTTCCGCCTCTAGCGGAGAGTACAATGAGCAGTTCTTC. Translation: CASSSASSGEYNEQFF.

This chain joins TRBV5-3 and TRBJ2-7; D remains unclear. TRBV5-3 is reported as an ORF; its role is uncertain. This CDR3 is built from 12 residues. V gave up 8 bases and J gave up 9 bases, with 18 bases separating them. In DNA, the CDR3 is TGTGCCAGCAGCCTGCCGCCTAGAGCGCAGTACTTC. This codes for CASSLPPRAQYF.

This clone has more than one count but fewer than ten. This chain links TRBV27 with TRBJ2-7; unclear D gene. In germline, CDR1 is MNHEY, CDR2 SMNVEV (reference sequence). Trimming removed 5 bases from V and 2 bases from J, with 13 bases in between. The CDR3 covers 14 residues. The chain's CDR3 is CASSPRAVPYEQYF. The CDR3 coding sequence is TGTGCCAGCAGTCCCCGCGCGGTGCCCTACGAGCAGTACTTC.

The rearrangement joins TRBV27 to TRBJ1-5; D is possibly TRBD1 (6 bases). This CDR3 comprises 14 residues. Looked up from germline, CDR1 is MNHEY and CDR2 is SMNVEV (reference sequence). V dropped 5 bases and J dropped 4 bases, with 12 bases sitting between them. In DNA form, the CDR3 reads TGTGCCAGCAGTGAAGGGGGGCCAAATCAGCCCCAGCATTTT. Protein product: CASSEGGPNQPQHF.